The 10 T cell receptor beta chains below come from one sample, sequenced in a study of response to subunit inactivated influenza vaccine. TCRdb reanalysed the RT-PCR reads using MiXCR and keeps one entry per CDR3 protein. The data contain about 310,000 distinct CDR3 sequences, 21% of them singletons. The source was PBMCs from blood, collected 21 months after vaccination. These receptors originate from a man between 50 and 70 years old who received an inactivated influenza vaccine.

CDR3 nucleotides: TGCGCCAGCAGCATTGGGACAGGTCCGGGCTCCTACAATGAGCAGTTCTTC. It translates to CASSIGTGPGSYNEQFF. The chain employs TRBV5-1 and TRBJ2-1, with 8 bases aligning to TRBD1. The CDR3 is made up of 17 amino acids. CDR1 is SGHRS and CDR2 is YFSETQ in the germline V gene. Germline trimming cut 4 bases from V and 0 bases from J; bases unmatched to any gene: 9.

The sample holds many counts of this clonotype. CDR3 nucleotide sequence: TGTGCCAGCAAATCGGACATTACTAACTATGGCTACACCTTC. It codes for CASKSDITNYGYTF. The rearrangement uses TRBV12-3 or TRBV12-4 and TRBJ1-2, with D tentatively TRBD1 (5 bases). Deletions cut 7 bases from V and 0 bases from J, with 12 bases between. The CDR3 runs 14 residues.

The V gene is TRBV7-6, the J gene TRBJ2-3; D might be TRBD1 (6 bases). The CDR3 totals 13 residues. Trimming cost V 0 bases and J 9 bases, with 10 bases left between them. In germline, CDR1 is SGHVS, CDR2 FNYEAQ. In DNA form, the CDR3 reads TGTGCCAGCAGCTTAGCGCCGACAGGAACGCAGTATTTT. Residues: CASSLAPTGTQYF.

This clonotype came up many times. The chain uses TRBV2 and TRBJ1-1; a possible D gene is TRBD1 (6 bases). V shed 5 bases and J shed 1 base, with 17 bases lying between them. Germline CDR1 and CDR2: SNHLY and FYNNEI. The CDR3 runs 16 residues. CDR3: CASSRMGGQTNTEAFF. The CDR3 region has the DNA TGTGCCAGCAGTCGGATGGGGGGACAAACGAACACTGAAGCTTTCTTT. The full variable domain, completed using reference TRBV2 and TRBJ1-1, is EPEVTQTPSHQVTQMGQEVILRCVPISNHLYFYWYRQILGQKVEFLVSFYNNEISEKSEIFDDQFSVERPDGSNFTLKIRSTKLEDSAMYFCASSRMGGQTNTEAFFGQGTRLTVV.

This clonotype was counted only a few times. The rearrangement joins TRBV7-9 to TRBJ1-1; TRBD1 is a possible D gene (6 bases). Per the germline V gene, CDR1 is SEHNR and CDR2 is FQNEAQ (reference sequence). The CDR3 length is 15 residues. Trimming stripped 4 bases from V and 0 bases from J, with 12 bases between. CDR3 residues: CASSSIGGLNTEAFF. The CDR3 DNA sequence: TGTGCCAGCAGCTCGATAGGGGGGTTGAACACTGAAGCTTTCTTT.

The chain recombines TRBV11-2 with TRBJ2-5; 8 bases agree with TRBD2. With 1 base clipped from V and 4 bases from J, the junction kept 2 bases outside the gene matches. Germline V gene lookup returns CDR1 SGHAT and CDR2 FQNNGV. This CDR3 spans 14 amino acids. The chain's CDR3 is CASSLARGGETQYF. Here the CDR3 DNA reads TGTGCCAGCAGCTTAGCACGGGGGGGAGAGACCCAGTACTTC. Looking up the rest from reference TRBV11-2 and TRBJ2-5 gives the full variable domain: EAGVAQSPRYKIIEKRQSVAFWCNPISGHATLYWYQQILGQGPKLLIQFQNNGVVDDSQLPKDRFSAERLKGVDSTLKIQPAKLEDSAVYLCASSLARGGETQYFGPGTRLLVL.

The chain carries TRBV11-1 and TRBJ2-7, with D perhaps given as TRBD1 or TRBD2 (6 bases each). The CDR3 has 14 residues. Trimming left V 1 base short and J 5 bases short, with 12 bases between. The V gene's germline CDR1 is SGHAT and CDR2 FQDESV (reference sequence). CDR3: CASSLDPGANEQYF. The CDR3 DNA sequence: TGTGCCAGCAGCTTAGACCCGGGGGCTAACGAGCAGTACTTC.

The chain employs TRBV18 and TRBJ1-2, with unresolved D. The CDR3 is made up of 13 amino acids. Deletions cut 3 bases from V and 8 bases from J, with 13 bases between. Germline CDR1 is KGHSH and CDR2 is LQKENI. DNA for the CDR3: TGTGCCAGCTCACCTTCAGAGGAGCGGGGCTACACCTTC. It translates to CASSPSEERGYTF.

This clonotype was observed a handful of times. CDR3 coding DNA: TGTGCCAGCAGGATGGGACAGGGAGACTATGGCTACACCTTC. Amino acid sequence: CASRMGQGDYGYTF. The rearrangement links TRBV6-1 to TRBJ1-2, with 9 bases matching TRBD1. The ends lost 6 bases at V and 3 bases at J; junction bases unmatched: 5. The CDR3 contains 14 residues. Germline V lookup: CDR1 MNHNS, CDR2 SASEGT.

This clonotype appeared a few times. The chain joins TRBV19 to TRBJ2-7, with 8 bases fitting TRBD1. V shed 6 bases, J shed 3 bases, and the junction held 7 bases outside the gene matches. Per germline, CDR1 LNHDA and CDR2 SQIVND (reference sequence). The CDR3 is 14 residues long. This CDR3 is CASSSGQGIYEQYF. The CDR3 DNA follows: TGTGCCAGTAGCTCCGGACAGGGTATCTACGAGCAGTACTTC.